Listed here are 5 T cell receptor beta chains from one sample, sequenced in a study of patients and donors after allogeneic stem cell transplantation. In TCRdb, the RT-PCR reads were re-called with MiXCR into one record per CDR3 protein. The data contain about 200,000 distinct CDR3 sequences, roughly two fifths of them singletons. Sequenced sample: blood, either unsorted or a sorted T cell fraction (not recorded which). The receptor set was obtained from a human donor who was either an allogeneic HSCT recipient or a stem cell or donor lymphocyte infusion donor (not recorded which). It is not recorded whose cells these are; they may come from a transplant donor.

This clonotype turned up a few times. This chain links TRBV20-1 with TRBJ1-1, with D unresolved. The CDR3 consists of 13 residues. Germline lookup yields CDR1 DFQATT and CDR2 SNEGSKA (reference sequence). V was clipped by 0 bases and J by 0 bases, with 5 bases between them. The CDR3 DNA sequence: TGCAGTGCTAGAGACCCCATGAACACTGAAGCTTTCTTT. It specifies CSARDPMNTEAFF.

The CDR3 spells CASSFGGNSNQPQHF. Written as DNA, the CDR3 is TGCGCCAGCAGCTTTGGGGGGAATAGCAATCAGCCCCAGCATTTT. The chain joins TRBV5-1 to TRBJ1-5, with D perhaps matching TRBD1 (5 bases). This CDR3 spans 15 amino acids. V was pared by 2 bases and J by 0 bases, with 9 bases between. CDR1 and CDR2 (germline): SGHRS, YFSETQ.

The rearrangement uses TRBV20-1 and TRBJ1-2; weak D call: TRBD1 (5 bases). This CDR3 spans 12 amino acids. Germline V gives CDR1 DFQATT, CDR2 SNEGSKA (reference sequence). Trimming took off 5 bases at V and 4 bases at J, with 11 bases between the two ends. The CDR3 region has the DNA TGCAGTGCTGTTCAGGGCGGCTATGGCTACACCTTC. Translation gives CSAVQGGYGYTF.

The V gene is TRBV7-8, the J gene TRBJ2-3, with D possibly TRBD2 on 6 matching bases. The germline V gene has CDR1 SGHVS and CDR2 FQNEAQ. The CDR3 has 14 residues. The ends were cut back, 5 bases at V and 4 bases at J, with 13 bases in the middle. CDR3 amino acids: CASSPDGRPDTQYF. The DNA for the CDR3 is TGTGCCAGCAGCCCGGATGGGAGGCCAGATACGCAGTATTTT.

The rearrangement links TRBV28 to TRBJ2-7; D is unresolved. The CDR3 is 14 residues long. Germline CDR1 reads MDHEN; CDR2 reads SYDVKM. Between the trimmed V and J ends, which lost 3 bases and 1 base, there was a span of 10 bases. CDR3 DNA sequence: TGTGCCAGCAGTTTGGTCTTCAGGTCCTACGAGCAGTACTTC. This sequence encodes CASSLVFRSYEQYF.